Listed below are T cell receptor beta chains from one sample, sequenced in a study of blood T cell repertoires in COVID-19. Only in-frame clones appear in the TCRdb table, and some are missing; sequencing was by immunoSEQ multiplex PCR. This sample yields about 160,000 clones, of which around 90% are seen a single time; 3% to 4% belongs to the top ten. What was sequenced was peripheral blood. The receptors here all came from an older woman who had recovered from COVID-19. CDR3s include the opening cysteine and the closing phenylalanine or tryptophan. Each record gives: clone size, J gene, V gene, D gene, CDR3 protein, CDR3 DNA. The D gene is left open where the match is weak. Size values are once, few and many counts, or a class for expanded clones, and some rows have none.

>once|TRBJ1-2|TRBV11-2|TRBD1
CASSLGGTGRRAYGYTF
TGTGCCAGCAGCTTAGGCGGGACAGGTAGAAGGGCCTATGGCTACACCTTC
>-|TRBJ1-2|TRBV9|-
CASTRKGYGYTF
TGTGCCAGCACCCGAAAGGGGTATGGCTACACCTTC
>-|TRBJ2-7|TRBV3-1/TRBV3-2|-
CASSAPGIRGQYF
TGTGCCAGCAGTGCCCCCGGGATTCGGGGGCAGTACTTC
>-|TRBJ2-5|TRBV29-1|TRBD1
CSVNRGVQETQYF
TGCAGCGTAAACAGGGGGGTCCAAGAGACCCAGTACTTC
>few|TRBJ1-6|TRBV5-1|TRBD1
CASSRGQGDYTYNSPLHF
TGCGCCAGCAGCCGGGGACAGGGGGACTATACTTATAATTCACCCCTCCACTTT
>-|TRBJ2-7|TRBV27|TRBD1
CASSFSDRVGYEQYF
TGTGCCAGCAGTTTCTCCGACAGGGTTGGCTACGAGCAGTACTTC
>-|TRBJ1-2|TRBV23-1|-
CASSPGQNYGYTF
TGCGCCAGCAGCCCCGGACAAAACTATGGCTACACCTTC
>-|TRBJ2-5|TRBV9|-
CASSVVANQETQYF
TGTGCCAGCAGCGTAGTAGCGAACCAAGAGACCCAGTACTTC
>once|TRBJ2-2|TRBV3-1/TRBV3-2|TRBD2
CASSQPSGGARYVGELFF
TGTGCCAGCAGCCAACCCAGCGGGGGGGCCCGTTACGTCGGGGAGCTGTTTTTT
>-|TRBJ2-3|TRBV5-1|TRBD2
CASSLAVAGGDTQYF
TGCGCCAGCAGCTTGGCCGTAGCGGGTGGGGATACGCAGTATTTT
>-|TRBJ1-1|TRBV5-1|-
CASSLGRVTAEAFF
TGCGCCAGCAGCTTGGGCAGGGTTACCGCTGAAGCTTTCTTT
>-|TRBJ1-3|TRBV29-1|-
CSVGQRGNTIYF
TGCAGCGTAGGACAAAGGGGAAACACCATATATTTT
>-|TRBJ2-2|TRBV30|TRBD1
CAWSVRQGAGELFF
TGTGCCTGGAGTGTACGGCAGGGGGCCGGGGAGCTGTTTTTT
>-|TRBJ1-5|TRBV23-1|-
CASSQSRRDWKTQHF
TGCGCCAGCAGTCAATCTAGGCGGGATTGGAAGACCCAGCATTTT
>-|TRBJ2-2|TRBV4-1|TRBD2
CASSQADLSGGATGELFF
TGCGCCAGCAGCCAAGCAGACCTTAGCGGGGGGGCCACCGGGGAGCTGTTTTTT
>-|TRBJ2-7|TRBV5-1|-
CASSLEARGFYEQYF
TGCGCCAGCAGCTTGGAGGCCAGGGGATTCTACGAGCAGTACTTC
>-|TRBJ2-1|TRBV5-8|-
CASKARGQQQFF
TGTGCCAGCAAAGCCCGGGGTCAACAGCAGTTCTTC
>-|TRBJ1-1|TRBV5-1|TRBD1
CASSLQGMDTEAFF
TGCGCCAGCAGCTTACAGGGGATGGACACTGAAGCTTTCTTT
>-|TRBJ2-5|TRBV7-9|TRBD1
CASSYGTGPLETQYF
TGTGCCAGCAGCTATGGGACAGGTCCCCTTGAGACCCAGTACTTC
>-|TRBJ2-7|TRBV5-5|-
CASSLNREVSYEQYF
TGTGCCAGCAGCTTGAACAGGGAAGTTTCCTACGAGCAGTACTTC
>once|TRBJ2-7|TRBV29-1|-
CSVVKGLSSYEQYF
TGCAGCGTTGTTAAAGGACTTAGCTCCTACGAGCAGTACTTC
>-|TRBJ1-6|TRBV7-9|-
CASSFGQGGSPLHF
TGTGCCAGCAGCTTTGGCCAGGGAGGTTCACCCCTCCACTTT
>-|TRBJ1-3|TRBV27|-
CASSTPSKIRSGNTIYF
TGTGCCAGCAGTACACCCTCCAAGATTCGCTCTGGAAACACCATATATTTT
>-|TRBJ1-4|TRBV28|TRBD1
CASSPQDRVFEKLFF
TGTGCCAGCAGTCCCCAGGACAGGGTCTTCGAAAAACTGTTTTTT
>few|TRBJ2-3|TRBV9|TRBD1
CASSVQGAYTDTQYF
TGTGCCAGCAGCGTACAGGGGGCCTACACAGATACGCAGTATTTT
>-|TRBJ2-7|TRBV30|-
CAWSTRVEQYF
TGTGCCTGGTCCACCCGGGTCGAGCAGTACTTC
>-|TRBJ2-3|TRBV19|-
CASSILGGSSDTQYF
TGTGCCAGTAGTATACTAGGCGGATCATCAGATACGCAGTATTTT
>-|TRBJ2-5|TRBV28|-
CASTAGWQTQYF
TGTGCCAGCACTGCGGGGTGGCAGACCCAGTACTTC
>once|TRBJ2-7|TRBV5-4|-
CASSASGLAEQYF
TGTGCCAGCAGCGCCTCAGGGTTGGCCGAGCAGTACTTC
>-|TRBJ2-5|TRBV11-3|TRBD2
CASSLAGGAEETQYF
TGTGCCAGCAGCCTGGCCGGGGGGGCCGAGGAGACCCAGTACTTC
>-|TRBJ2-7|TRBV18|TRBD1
CASSPTYGQGNEQYF
TGTGCCAGCTCACCTACCTATGGACAGGGAAACGAGCAGTACTTC
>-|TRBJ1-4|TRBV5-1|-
CASSLGGGGDEKLFF
TGCGCCAGCAGCTTGGGTGGGGGCGGAGACGAAAAACTGTTTTTT